Below are 5 T cell receptor beta chains sequenced from a single sample in a study of sequential checkpoint blockade in melanoma. Noted treatment: randomized to nivolumab then ipilimumab (arm A) or the reverse (arm B). Produced via immunoSEQ multiplex PCR; TCRdb's table is partial and in-frame only. The sample consists of under 45,000 clones, almost 85% of them appearing once. Material: CD8+ T cells sorted from blood (inferred from file names), obtained from a patient given nivolumab and ipilimumab in sequence. The receptors derive from a human donor with melanoma.

The chain has TRBV18 and TRBJ1-6; possible D gene TRBD1, 6 bases. CDR1 and CDR2 (germline): KGHSH, LQKENI. V dropped 6 bases and J dropped 5 bases, with 14 bases sitting between them. This CDR3 has 15 amino acids. The CDR3 sequence is CASSPGEGDNSPLHF. The CDR3 nucleotides read TGTGCCAGCTCGCCAGGGGAAGGGGATAATTCACCCCTCCACTTT.

V and J are TRBV5-1 and TRBJ2-7; perhaps TRBD2 as D (5 bases). This CDR3 has 11 amino acids. Germline CDR1 SGHRS, CDR2 YFSETQ. V gave up 4 bases and J gave up 4 bases, with 6 bases separating them. The CDR3 nucleotides are TGCGCCAGCAGCATAGCGTACGAGCAGTACTTC. It specifies CASSIAYEQYF. Filled out from reference TRBV5-1 and TRBJ2-7, the complete variable domain reads KAGVTQTPRYLIKTRGQQVTLSCSPISGHRSVSWYQQTPGQGLQFLFEYFSETQRNKGNFPGRFSGRQFSNSRSEMNVSTLELGDSALYLCASSIAYEQYFGPGTRLTVT.

V usage is TRBV5-1 and J usage is TRBJ1-4; D unclear. Germline CDR1 and CDR2: SGHRS and YFSETQ. The CDR3 runs to 15 residues. Between the trimmed V and J ends, which lost 0 bases and 5 bases, there was a span of 11 bases. The CDR3 spells CASSLGGEINEKLFF. CDR3 coding DNA: TGCGCCAGCAGCTTGGGCGGGGAAATAAATGAAAAACTGTTTTTT.

This chain links TRBV10-2 with TRBJ2-3, with 7 positions matching TRBD1. Losses at the gene ends were 6 bases for V and 1 base for J; bases not matched to a gene: 1. The CDR3 loop spans 13 amino acids. Germline lookup yields CDR1 WSHSY and CDR2 SAAADI. CDR3 DNA: TGCGCCAGCAGAGACAGGGGCACAGATACGCAGTATTTT. Protein: CASRDRGTDTQYF.

J is TRBJ1-2 and V is TRBV5-6, with TRBD1 as a possible D gene (5 bases). CDR1 and CDR2 (germline): SGHDT, YYEEEE. CDR3 length equals 15 residues. Trimming left V 2 bases short and J 0 bases short, with 11 bases between. The CDR3 nucleotides read TGTGCCAGCAGCTTCCCGGGGGAACCTAACTATGGCTACACCTTC. This encodes CASSFPGEPNYGYTF.